This TCR beta chain emerged from a study of TIL therapy for anti-PD-1-resistant metastatic lung cancer. Study-wide findings and caveats: Many TIL product clones were absent from baseline tumor, suggesting clonal contraction. Patients were highly selected, enriched for treatment-naive, never-smoker and oncogene-addicted cases.

The libraries were made with immunoSEQ v3. Sequencing depth was 1.9 million or so read pairs for survey level, roughly 4.5-6.5 million for deep. Produced via immunoSEQ multiplex PCR; TCRdb's table is partial and in-frame only. This sample yields 7,000 to 9,000 clones, of which just under 75% are seen a single time; 6% to 8% belongs to the top ten. V lost 4 bases and J lost 7; bases outside the gene matches: 10. CDR1 is SGHRS and CDR2 is YFSETQ in the germline V gene. The CDR3 runs to 15 residues. Indicated time point: pre-treatment sample, taken before nivolumab and TIL therapy. Tumor tissue came from excised metastases, mostly pleural nodules or supraclavicular lymph nodes. Concerning this clone: The target antigen is unknown.

J is TRBJ2-1 and V is TRBV5-1, with TRBD2 identical over 8 bases. The material was tumor tissue, obtained at baseline. The source is a person between 30 and 80 years old with non-small cell lung cancer. The CDR3 spells CASSEGAGAGNEQFF. CDR3 DNA sequence: TGCGCCAGCAGCGAAGGAGCGGGAGCGGGAAATGAGCAGTTCTTC.